The 30 T cell receptor beta chains given below trace back to one sample, sequenced in a study of cytomegalovirus exposure and HLA in healthy donors. Both 60 Vbeta primers and 13 Jbeta primers went into the PCR. The repertoire was sequenced with immunoSEQ multiplex PCR; TCRdb's copy has only in-frame clones and lacks some. The table has 130,000 or so clones, over 75% seen once. Sequencing was performed on PBMCs. Receptors originate from a male donor in good health and CMV-seropositive.

This clone has only a few counts. V and J are TRBV5-1 and TRBJ1-6; D not certain. This CDR3 is built from 12 residues. Germline V gene sequence: CDR1 SGHRS, CDR2 YFSETQ. The V end lost 6 bases, the J end lost 5 bases, and 6 bases lay between the germline ends. CDR3 protein: CASIENNSPLHF. Written as DNA, the CDR3 is TGCGCCAGCATAGAGAATAATTCACCCCTCCACTTT.

J is TRBJ1-2 and V is TRBV5-6, with 8 bases fitting TRBD1. From germline, CDR1 is SGHDT and CDR2 YYEEEE. The V segment lost 4 bases and the J segment 4 bases; nucleotides outside the gene matches: 12. The CDR3 is made up of 16 amino acids. In DNA, the CDR3 is TGTGCCAGCAGCCCCATGGACAGGGCAGGGAGCTATGGCTACACCTTC. The encoded protein is CASSPMDRAGSYGYTF.

This clone was counted a few times. The chain uses TRBV4-2 and TRBJ1-3, with unresolved D. Germline loops: CDR1 LGHNA, CDR2 YNFKEQ. V was cut by 4 bases and J by 3 bases, with 13 bases left in between. CDR3 size: 15 residues. CDR3 sequence (DNA): TGTGCCAGCAGCCCCCCGGCGGGAAATGGAAACACCATATATTTT. It specifies CASSPPAGNGNTIYF.

The chain recombines TRBV5-4 with TRBJ1-4, with unresolved D. CDR1 is SGHNT and CDR2 is YYREEE in the germline V gene (reference sequence). Trimming stripped 4 bases from V and 0 bases from J, with 10 bases between. This CDR3 comprises 15 residues. CDR3 amino acids: CASSPAGTTNEKLFF. The CDR3 DNA reads as TGTGCCAGCAGCCCGGCGGGTACAACTAATGAAAAACTGTTTTTT.

This clone appeared a few times. The gene calls are TRBV7-3 and TRBJ2-7; tentatively, D is TRBD2 (5 bases). The CDR3 spans 13 residues. The germline CDR1 and CDR2 sequences are SGHTA and FQGTGA. Between the trimmed V and J ends, which lost 2 bases and 7 bases, there was a span of 12 bases. CDR3 amino acids: CASSLVPRGEQYF. CDR3 in DNA: TGTGCCAGCAGCTTAGTCCCACGAGGGGAGCAGTACTTC.

V and J are TRBV11-2 and TRBJ1-1; TRBD1 aligns across 7 bases. CDR1 and CDR2 (germline): SGHAT, FQNNGV. The CDR3 spans 16 residues. V shed 1 base, J shed 3 bases, and the junction held 8 bases outside the gene matches. CDR3 in amino acids: CASSLVGGRTDTEAFF. The CDR3 DNA is TGTGCCAGCAGCTTAGTAGGGGGCAGGACCGACACTGAAGCTTTCTTT.

V usage is TRBV4-2 and J usage is TRBJ1-5; D is unclear. Trimming took off 4 bases at V and 3 bases at J, with 13 bases between the two ends. Germline-derived CDR1 and CDR2 are LGHNA and YNFKEQ. There are 15 residues in the CDR3. CDR3 sequence reads: CASSLDLETNQPQHF. The CDR3 DNA is TGTGCCAGCAGCCTCGACTTGGAAACCAATCAGCCCCAGCATTTT.

The chain couples TRBV7-9 to TRBJ2-5, with D tentatively TRBD1 (6 bases). V gave up 5 bases and J gave up 5 bases, with 18 bases separating them. The CDR3 runs 15 residues. Germline CDR1 and CDR2: SEHNR and FQNEAQ (reference sequence). CDR3 sequence reads: CASSIQSRGWETQYF. The CDR3 bases are TGTGCCAGCAGCATCCAATCCAGGGGTTGGGAGACCCAGTACTTC. Variable domain in full (rest from reference TRBV7-9 and TRBJ2-5): DTGVSQNPRHKITKRGQNVTFRCDPISEHNRLYWYRQTLGQGPEFLTYFQNEAQLEKSRLLSDRFSAERPKGSFSTLEIQRTEQGDSAMYLCASSIQSRGWETQYFGPGTRLLVL.

This rearrangement joins TRBV27 to TRBJ1-1, with a tentative D call TRBD1 (6 bases). There are 14 residues in the CDR3. Germline CDR1 reads MNHEY; CDR2 reads SMNVEV (reference sequence). V was trimmed by 5 bases and J by 4 bases, leaving 14 bases between them. The CDR3 region has the DNA TGTGCCAGCAGTCCAAAGGGGGTAAGCACTGAAGCTTTCTTT. Translation: CASSPKGVSTEAFF.

J is TRBJ2-3 and V is TRBV5-1; 7 bases map to TRBD2. The germline V gene encodes CDR1 SGHRS and CDR2 YFSETQ. Trimming removed 7 bases from V and 2 bases from J; junction bases left unmatched: 10. This CDR3 is built from 15 residues. CDR3 sequence: CASGPTLAATDTQYF. CDR3 coding DNA: TGCGCCAGCGGCCCTACGCTAGCGGCCACAGATACGCAGTATTTT.

A few counts support this clone. The V and J genes are TRBV7-8 and TRBJ1-5; D gene uncertain. Germline lookup yields CDR1 SGHVS and CDR2 FQNEAQ. V was clipped by 4 bases and J by 2 bases, with 12 bases between them. The CDR3 runs to 15 residues. CDR3 bases: TGTGCCAGCAGCTCATCCCGGGGAGGCAATCAGCCCCAGCATTTT. As protein: CASSSSRGGNQPQHF.

The chain uses TRBV19 and TRBJ2-7; D not certain. The CDR3 totals 11 residues. V lost 2 bases and J lost 7, with 6 bases in between. Germline V CDR1 and CDR2: LNHDA, SQIVND (reference sequence). The DNA for the CDR3 is TGTGCCAGTAGTATAAGAACAGAGCAGTACTTC. This gives the protein CASSIRTEQYF. Filled out from reference TRBV19 and TRBJ2-7, the complete variable domain reads DGGITQSPKYLFRKEGQNVTLSCEQNLNHDAMYWYRQDPGQGLRLIYYSQIVNDFQKGDIAEGYSVSREKKESFPLTVTSAQKNPTAFYLCASSIRTEQYFGPGTRLTVT.

The chain links TRBV6-1 to TRBJ2-2; D may be TRBD2 (6 bases). The germline V gene has CDR1 MNHNS and CDR2 SASEGT. Trimming cost V 4 bases and J 4 bases, with 16 bases left between them. CDR3 length: 16 amino acids. The CDR3 DNA reads as TGTGCCAGCAGTGCGGACACTCCGGGAGTCACCGGGGAGCTGTTTTTT. This encodes CASSADTPGVTGELFF.

The chain joins TRBV19 to TRBJ2-2; D is perhaps TRBD2 (6 bases). The ends were cut back, 5 bases at V and 1 base at J, with 11 bases in the middle. Germline V gene sequence: CDR1 LNHDA, CDR2 SQIVND (reference sequence). The CDR3 length is 15 residues. Here the CDR3 reads CASSPQRVNTGELFF. The CDR3 DNA is TGTGCCAGTAGTCCCCAGCGGGTGAACACCGGGGAGCTGTTTTTT.

The chain employs TRBV5-1 and TRBJ2-1; 10 bases are shared with TRBD2. Trimming removed 4 bases from V and 6 bases from J; junction bases left unmatched: 13. Germline assignment: CDR1 SGHRS and CDR2 YFSETQ. The CDR3 totals 17 residues. This CDR3 reads CASSPGLADYTSNEQFF. The DNA for the CDR3 is TGCGCCAGCAGCCCCGGACTAGCGGATTATACCTCCAATGAGCAGTTCTTC.

The chain links TRBV11-1 to TRBJ1-2; 8 nucleotides match TRBD1. The V gene end was trimmed by 5 bases and the J gene end by 6 bases; junction bases not matched to a gene: 8. In germline, CDR1 is SGHAT, CDR2 FQDESV (reference sequence). The CDR3 length is 14 residues. CDR3: CASSPDPTGDGYTF. In DNA, the CDR3 is TGTGCCAGCAGCCCAGATCCGACAGGGGATGGCTACACCTTC.

This clone was counted a few times. The rearrangement links TRBV2 to TRBJ1-1, with 9 bases lining up with TRBD1. V dropped 11 bases and J dropped 10; count of bases not matched to a gene: 11. CDR3 length: 12 amino acids. The germline V gene encodes CDR1 SNHLY and CDR2 FYNNEI. The CDR3 DNA sequence: TGTGCCTCACAGGGGGCGGGGGGTCCAGCTTTCTTT. Protein product: CASQGAGGPAFF.

The chain employs TRBV28 and TRBJ1-3; D uncertain. The CDR3 contains 16 residues. Deletions cut 4 bases from V and 3 bases from J, with 16 bases between. The germline gives CDR1 MDHEN, CDR2 SYDVKM. CDR3 nucleotides: TGTGCCAGCAGTTCCCCTTCCCTTCCGGGTGGAAACACCATATATTTT. Protein product: CASSSPSLPGGNTIYF.

CDR3 in DNA: TGTGCCAGCAGTTTCATCTCAGGCAAAAACATTCAGTACTTC. Translated: CASSFISGKNIQYF. The V call is TRBV28, the J call TRBJ2-4; D is uncertain. Deletions cut 3 bases from V and 3 bases from J, with 9 bases between. CDR3 length: 14 amino acids. The germline V gene encodes CDR1 MDHEN and CDR2 SYDVKM.

The V call is TRBV28, the J call TRBJ1-4; perhaps TRBD1 as D (6 bases). This CDR3 has 13 residues. Looked up from germline, CDR1 is MDHEN and CDR2 is SYDVKM. The CDR3 here is CAAEGGANEKLFF. As DNA, the CDR3 is TGTGCAGCTGAGGGGGGGGCGAATGAAAAACTGTTTTTT.

The chain uses TRBV7-2 and TRBJ1-1; D unclear. Germline V lookup: CDR1 SGHTA, CDR2 FQGNSA. This CDR3 is built from 17 residues. V lost 1 base to trimming and J lost 0 bases, with 15 bases between them. The CDR3: CASSLVVPVTMNTEAFF. CDR3 coding DNA: TGTGCCAGCAGCTTAGTAGTACCAGTGACAATGAACACTGAAGCTTTCTTT. Full variable domain (remainder filled in from reference TRBV7-2 and TRBJ1-1): GAGVSQSPSNKVTEKGKDVELRCDPISGHTALYWYRQSLGQGLEFLIYFQGNSAPDKSGLPSDRFSAERTGGSVSTLTIQRTQQEDSAVYLCASSLVVPVTMNTEAFFGQGTRLTVV.

This chain links TRBV5-4 with TRBJ1-3; D not certain. V was trimmed by 0 bases and J by 3 bases, leaving 7 bases between them. The CDR3 covers 14 residues. CDR1 is SGHNT, CDR2 YYREEE, per germline (reference sequence). DNA of the CDR3: TGTGCCAGCAGCTTGGCTAACGGTGGAAACACCATATATTTT. This codes for CASSLANGGNTIYF.

This clone was detected only once. The chain employs TRBV28 and TRBJ1-2, with 7 bases lining up with TRBD1. The trim removed 7 bases at V and 1 base at J, leaving 3 bases unmatched. The CDR3 is 13 residues long. Germline CDR1 reads MDHEN; CDR2 reads SYDVKM. The CDR3 DNA reads TGTGCCAGCAAGGGGGCAGTTAACTATGGCTACACCTTC. It is translated as CASKGAVNYGYTF.

This chain links TRBV25-1 with TRBJ2-3, with 13 bases aligning to TRBD2. The CDR3 spans 17 residues. J was trimmed by 3 bases and V by 4 bases; bases with no gene match: 7. Germline V gene lookup returns CDR1 MGHDK and CDR2 SYGVNS. CDR3 coding DNA: TGTGCCAGCAGTGCCAGGACTAGCGGGAGTTTAACAGATACGCAGTATTTT. This gives the protein CASSARTSGSLTDTQYF. The variable domain in full, with the rest retrieved from reference TRBV25-1 and TRBJ2-3, is EADIYQTPRYLVIGTGKKITLECSQTMGHDKMYWYQQDPGMELHLIHYSYGVNSTEKGDLSSESTVSRIRTEHFPLTLESARPSHTSQYLCASSARTSGSLTDTQYFGPGTRLTVL.

V gene TRBV5-1 combines with J gene TRBJ2-1, with D perhaps matching TRBD2 (6 bases). The length of the CDR3 is 14 residues. CDR1 is SGHRS, CDR2 YFSETQ, per germline. Trimming cost V 0 bases and J 9 bases, with 13 bases left between them. DNA for the CDR3: TGCGCCAGCAGCTTGGATGGAGGGACGGGTGAGCAGTTCTTC. The encoded protein is CASSLDGGTGEQFF. Full variable domain (missing parts from reference TRBV5-1 and TRBJ2-1): KAGVTQTPRYLIKTRGQQVTLSCSPISGHRSVSWYQQTPGQGLQFLFEYFSETQRNKGNFPGRFSGRQFSNSRSEMNVSTLELGDSALYLCASSLDGGTGEQFFGPGTRLTVL.

This chain joins TRBV5-1 and TRBJ2-2, with 14 bases fitting TRBD2. V lost 4 bases, J lost 6 bases, and 5 bases stayed unmatched. The CDR3 spans 16 residues. From germline, CDR1 is SGHRS and CDR2 YFSETQ. The CDR3 sequence is CASSGGLAGVAGELFF. The DNA for the CDR3 is TGCGCCAGCAGCGGGGGACTAGCGGGAGTTGCCGGGGAGCTGTTTTTT.

On this clone: The junction does not match germline at one end; this may be a read error. This chain uses TRBV2 with TRBJ2-6, with D perhaps matching TRBD1 (5 bases). Germline V CDR1 and CDR2: SNHLY, FYNNEI. The CDR3 is 15 residues long. CDR3 in amino acids: CASSERWSGANGLTF. In DNA form, the CDR3 reads TGTGCCAGCAGTGAAAGATGGTCTGGGGCCAACGGCCTGACTTTC.

This clone was observed a single time. The V call is TRBV19, the J call TRBJ1-2; unclear D gene. V lost 3 bases and J lost 2, with 13 bases in between. The germline gives CDR1 LNHDA, CDR2 SQIVND (reference sequence). This CDR3 contains 15 residues. CDR3 amino acids: CASSIGGHTNYGYTF. Written as DNA, the CDR3 is TGTGCCAGTAGTATTGGAGGGCATACAAACTATGGCTACACCTTC.

The rearrangement joins TRBV19 to TRBJ1-2, with 12 bases that match TRBD1. Germline CDR1 reads LNHDA; CDR2 reads SQIVND (reference sequence). The V segment lost 2 bases and the J segment 4 bases; nucleotides outside the gene matches: 2. The CDR3 length is 15 residues. As DNA, the CDR3 is TGTGCCAGTAGTATACCGGGACAGGGGGCCTATGGCTACACCTTC. Its translation: CASSIPGQGAYGYTF.

The rearrangement joins TRBV28 to TRBJ2-7, with 7 bases fitting TRBD1. The J segment lost 5 bases and the V segment lost 6 bases, leaving 7 bases of the junction unmatched. Looked up from germline, CDR1 is MDHEN and CDR2 is SYDVKM. The CDR3 extends over 13 amino acids. This CDR3 is CASRTGWGDEQYF. Here the CDR3 DNA reads TGTGCCAGCAGGACAGGGTGGGGCGACGAGCAGTACTTC.